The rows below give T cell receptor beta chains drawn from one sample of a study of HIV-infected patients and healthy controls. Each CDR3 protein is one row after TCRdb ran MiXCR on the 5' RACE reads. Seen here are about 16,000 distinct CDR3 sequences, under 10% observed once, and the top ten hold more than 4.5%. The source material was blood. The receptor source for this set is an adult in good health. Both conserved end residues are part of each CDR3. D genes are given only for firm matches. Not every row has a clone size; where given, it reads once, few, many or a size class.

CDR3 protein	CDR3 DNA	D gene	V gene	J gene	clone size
CASSYSIRPESSTDTQYF	TGTGCCAGCAGTTACTCGATTCGGCCAGAGTCTAGCACAGATACGCAGTATTTT	.	TRBV6-6	TRBJ2-3	.
CASSPVWGSYNEQFF	TGTGCCAGCTCACCTGTCTGGGGCTCCTACAATGAGCAGTTCTTC	.	TRBV18	TRBJ2-1	many
CASSGTANSNQPQHF	TGTGCCAGCAGTGGGACAGCAAATAGCAATCAGCCCCAGCATTTT	.	TRBV2	TRBJ1-5	.
CASWGLGRGGLYEQYF	TGTGCCAGCTGGGGACTAGGAAGGGGGGGCCTCTACGAGCAGTACTTC	TRBD2	TRBV27	TRBJ2-7	.
CASSYQGGAFF	TGTGCCAGCAGTTACCAGGGGGGAGCTTTCTTT	TRBD1	TRBV6-5	TRBJ1-1	many
CASRGTGTEQFF	TGTGCCAGCAGGGGGACAGGGACTGAGCAGTTCTTC	TRBD1	TRBV2	TRBJ2-1	.
CASSSRTGYSNQPQHF	TGTGCCAGCAGTTCCAGGACAGGTTATAGCAATCAGCCCCAGCATTTT	TRBD1	TRBV12-3/TRBV12-4	TRBJ1-5	many
CASSLQGQQGDGYTF	TGTGCCAGCAGTTTACAAGGACAGCAGGGAGATGGCTACACCTTC	.	TRBV27	TRBJ1-2	.
CASSRLGGRGTDTQYF	TGTGCCAGCAGCCGATTGGGCGGGAGAGGGACAGATACGCAGTATTTT	TRBD2	TRBV3-1	TRBJ2-3	many
CASSLSSLAGANVLTF	TGTGCCAGCAGCCTCTCAAGCCTGGCTGGGGCCAACGTCCTGACTTTC	.	TRBV7-6	TRBJ2-6	medium-sized
CASSYASPRTARNSPLHF	TGTGCCAGCAGTTACGCGTCCCCCCGGACAGCCAGAAATTCACCCCTCCACTTT	.	TRBV6-2/TRBV6-3	TRBJ1-6	few
CASSQDLGSGANVLTF	TGCGCCAGCAGCCAAGATTTGGGGTCTGGGGCCAACGTCCTGACTTTC	.	TRBV4-1	TRBJ2-6	many
CASSLWFGAKNIQYF	TGTGCCAGCAGTTTATGGTTCGGGGCCAAAAACATTCAGTACTTC	.	TRBV12-3/TRBV12-4	TRBJ2-4	medium-sized
CASSLRGLNTEAFF	TGTGCCAGCAGTTTGCGAGGGTTGAACACTGAAGCTTTCTTT	.	TRBV12-3/TRBV12-4	TRBJ1-1	.
CASSQDRSDSGANVLTF	TGCGCCAGCAGCCAAGACCGGTCCGACTCTGGGGCCAACGTCCTGACTTTC	.	TRBV4-3	TRBJ2-6	many
CASALGGSGGELFF	TGTGCCAGCGCCCTTGGTGGGAGTGGCGGGGAGCTGTTTTTT	.	TRBV19	TRBJ2-2	.
CSANRLAGGGETQYF	TGCAGTGCCAACAGACTAGCGGGGGGCGGGGAGACCCAGTACTTC	TRBD2	TRBV20-1	TRBJ2-5	medium-sized
CASSPLAGRTDTQYF	TGTGCCAGCAGCCCGCTAGCGGGGCGCACAGATACGCAGTATTTT	TRBD2	TRBV5-6	TRBJ2-3	many
CASSLSFQETQYF	TGTGCCAGCAGTTTGAGTTTCCAAGAGACCCAGTACTTC	.	TRBV6-6	TRBJ2-5	many
CAIQRGVGTEAFF	TGTGCCATCCAGCGGGGGGTGGGCACTGAAGCTTTCTTT	.	TRBV6-5	TRBJ1-1	medium-sized
CASSQEWGQETQYF	TGTGCCAGCAGCCAAGAATGGGGGCAAGAGACCCAGTACTTC	.	TRBV3-1	TRBJ2-5	many
CASGERTGLTASYGYTF	TGTGCCAGCGGAGAAAGGACAGGACTAACGGCTAGTTATGGCTACACCTTC	TRBD1	TRBV12-3/TRBV12-4	TRBJ1-2	many
CASSVWGNEQFF	TGTGCCAGCAGCGTATGGGGAAATGAGCAGTTCTTC	.	TRBV9	TRBJ2-1	many
CAWIPGETSHGYTF	TGTGCCTGGATCCCTGGGGAAACCTCTCATGGCTACACCTTC	.	TRBV30	TRBJ1-2	.
CASSTSADPKDEQFF	TGTGCCAGTAGTACTTCCGCGGACCCTAAGGATGAGCAGTTCTTC	.	TRBV19	TRBJ2-1	many
CASSLVGNSNQPQHF	TGTGCCAGCAGTTTAGTGGGGAACAGCAATCAGCCCCAGCATTTT	.	TRBV27	TRBJ1-5	many
CASSDTGNEKLFF	TGTGCCAGCAGCGACACGGGTAACGAAAAACTGTTTTTT	.	TRBV2	TRBJ1-4	many
CASSQTWAPGETQYF	TGTGCCAGCAGCCAAACCTGGGCCCCGGGAGAGACCCAGTACTTC	.	TRBV7-2	TRBJ2-5	few
CSVGGSTDTQYF	TGCAGCGTTGGTGGTTCCACAGATACGCAGTATTTT	.	TRBV29-1	TRBJ2-3	medium-sized